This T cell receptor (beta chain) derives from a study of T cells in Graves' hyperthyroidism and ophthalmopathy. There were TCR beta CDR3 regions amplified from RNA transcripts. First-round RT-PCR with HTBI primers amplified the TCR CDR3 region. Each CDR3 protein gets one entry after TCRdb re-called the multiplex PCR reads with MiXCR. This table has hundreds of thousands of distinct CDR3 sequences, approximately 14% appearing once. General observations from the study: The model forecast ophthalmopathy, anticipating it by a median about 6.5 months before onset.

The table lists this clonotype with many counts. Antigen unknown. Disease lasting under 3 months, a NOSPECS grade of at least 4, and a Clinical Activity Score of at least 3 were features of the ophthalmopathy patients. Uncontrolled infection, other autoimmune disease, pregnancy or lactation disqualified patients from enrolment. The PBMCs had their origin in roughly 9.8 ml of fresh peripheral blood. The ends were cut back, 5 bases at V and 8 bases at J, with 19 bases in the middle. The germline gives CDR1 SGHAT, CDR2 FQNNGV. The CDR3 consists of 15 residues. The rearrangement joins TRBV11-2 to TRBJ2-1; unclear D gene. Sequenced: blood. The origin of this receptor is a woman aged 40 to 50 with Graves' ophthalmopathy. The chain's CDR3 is CASSHDRAPSDEQFF. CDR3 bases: TGTGCCAGCAGCCACGATAGGGCCCCCTCCGATGAGCAGTTCTTC.